The clone carrying this T cell receptor (beta chain) occurred a few times. These data are taken from a study of low-dose radiotherapy and immunotherapy resistance in tumors. Study-level background: Cohort 2 patients were irradiated with 1 Gy every two weeks, reaching 13 Gy over 26 weeks. Dosing of intravenous cyclophosphamide at 200 mg/m2 occurred every two weeks and took place one day prior to radiation and immunotherapy.

TRAV- and TRBV-specific primers primed first-strand cDNA, covering alpha and beta chains. With a constant-region primer and a V-primer adapter, TCRs were subjected to 20 PCR cycles of amplification. From the reads, TCRdb called clonotypes with MiXCR, one entry per CDR3 protein. The repertoire includes tens of thousands of distinct CDR3 sequences, about 20% of them detected once, and approximately 9% sits in the top ten. The time point denotes: after trial treatment. The treatment here: LDRT plus nivolumab, ipilimumab, low-dose cyclophosphamide and aspirin (RACIN trial). Tumors of eligible patients were advanced, solid and lacking tumor-infiltrating lymphocytes. After removal of 4 bases from V and 0 bases from J, the junction contained 10 bases not matched to a gene. The CDR3 consists of 17 residues. Germline values: CDR1 SGHVS, CDR2 FQNEAQ.

V and J are TRBV7-8 and TRBJ2-5, with 8 bases matching TRBD2. This clonotype was obtained from a female donor with ovarian cancer. The material was PBMCs, obtained after low-dose radiotherapy plus immunotherapy. CDR3 sequence reads: CASSSGTSPFNQETQYF. CDR3 coding DNA: TGTGCCAGCAGCTCCGGGACTAGTCCATTCAACCAAGAGACCCAGTACTTC.